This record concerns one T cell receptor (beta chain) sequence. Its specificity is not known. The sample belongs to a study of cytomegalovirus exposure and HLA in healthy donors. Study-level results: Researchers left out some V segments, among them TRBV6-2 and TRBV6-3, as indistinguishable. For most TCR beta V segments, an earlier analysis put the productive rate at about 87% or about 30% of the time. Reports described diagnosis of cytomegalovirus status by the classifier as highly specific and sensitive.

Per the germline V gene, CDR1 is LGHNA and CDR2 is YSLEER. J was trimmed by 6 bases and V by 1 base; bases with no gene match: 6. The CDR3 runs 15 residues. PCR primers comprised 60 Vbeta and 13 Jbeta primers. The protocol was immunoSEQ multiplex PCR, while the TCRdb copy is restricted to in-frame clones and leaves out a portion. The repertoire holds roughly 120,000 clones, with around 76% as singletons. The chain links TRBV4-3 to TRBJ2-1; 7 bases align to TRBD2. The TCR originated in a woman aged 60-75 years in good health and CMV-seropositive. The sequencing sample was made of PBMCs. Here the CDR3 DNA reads TGCGCCAGCAGCCAAGGAGGGCTAGCGGTCAATGAGCAGTTCTTC. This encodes CASSQGGLAVNEQFF.